This TCR beta chain was identified during a study of beta chain features in type 1 diabetes. The sequenced template was cDNA made from the entire isolated RNA. Libraries were prepared by immunoSEQ multiplex PCR; TCRdb keeps only in-frame clonotypes and omits some of them. The sample holds 350,000 to 450,000 clones, over 11% seen once. Germline loops: CDR1 SNHLY, CDR2 FYNNEI. Deletions cut 9 bases from V and 0 bases from J, with 12 bases between. The CDR3 totals 13 residues. CD45RO/CCR7/CD25/CD127/CD95/CD27 staining was used to isolate CD4+ naive, central memory, regulatory and stem cell-like memory cells by sorting.

This rearrangement joins TRBV2 to TRBJ2-7; possibly TRBD1 for D (6 bases). Sequenced material: naive CD4+ T cells from blood. This receptor was identified in a man between 25 and 39 years old in good health. DNA for the CDR3: TGTGCCAGTTCCAAGGACAGCTCCTACGAGCAGTACTTC. Its protein is CASSKDSSYEQYF.